This is a list of T cell receptor beta chains from one sample in a study of control samples from healthy donors and cancer patients. The method was immunoSEQ multiplex PCR; TCRdb's version includes in-frame clones alone and lacks a portion of them. The table shows fewer than 500,000 clones, with 90% occurring only once. Sequenced input: PBMCs. The receptors stem from a man aged 35-49 years with head and neck cancer. Both conserved end residues are trimmed from each CDR3. D genes are given only for firm matches.

cdr3_length	v_call	j_call	d_call	cdr3_aa
13	TRBV6-5	TRBJ2-3	TRBD1	ASSYGQGGTDTQY
13	TRBV3-1/TRBV3-2	TRBJ1-2	.	ASSPKRAGVPVNT
13	TRBV27	TRBJ1-1	TRBD1	ASSFDRGRGTEAF
13	TRBV6-5	TRBJ2-7	.	ASRIKAGDYYEQY
11	TRBV11-3	TRBJ2-2	.	ASSITRDGELF
10	TRBV19	TRBJ2-5	TRBD1	AIKGQGETQY
10	TRBV28	TRBJ1-1	.	ASTKGIREAF
14	TRBV5-1	TRBJ2-1	.	ASSLVVGGRYNEQF
15	TRBV5-1	TRBJ1-1	.	ASSSGVLQFMNTEAF
12	TRBV4-2	TRBJ2-1	.	ASSQEQESPEQF
11	TRBV7-2	TRBJ2-7	TRBD2	ASSKDSGGEQY
13	TRBV18	TRBJ2-7	.	ASSPTAGNSYEQY
14	TRBV5-4	TRBJ2-6	TRBD1	ASSRQGTEGANVLT
10	TRBV7-9	TRBJ1-1	TRBD1	ASSPGGTEAF
13	TRBV5-1	TRBJ2-7	TRBD2	ASSFWQGGHYEQY
15	TRBV5-4	TRBJ1-4	.	ASSARPAGVRGEKLF
12	TRBV27	TRBJ2-4	.	ASSGGGAKNIQY
9	TRBV3-1/TRBV3-2	TRBJ1-3	.	ASSQVDTIY
11	TRBV25-1	TRBJ2-7	.	ATDSDGPYEQY
13	TRBV11-2	TRBJ1-5	.	ASSLDSGEIQPQH
11	TRBV2	TRBJ1-5	TRBD1	ASIDDRDQPQH
12	TRBV6-5	TRBJ2-2	TRBD2	ASGSGAPTGELF
12	TRBV4-1	TRBJ1-5	.	ASSQDVGRQPQH
11	TRBV27	TRBJ2-1	.	ASSDSSYNEQF
12	TRBV30	TRBJ2-2	TRBD1	AWRDRGDTGELF
11	TRBV5-1	TRBJ2-1	.	ASSLLGYNEQF